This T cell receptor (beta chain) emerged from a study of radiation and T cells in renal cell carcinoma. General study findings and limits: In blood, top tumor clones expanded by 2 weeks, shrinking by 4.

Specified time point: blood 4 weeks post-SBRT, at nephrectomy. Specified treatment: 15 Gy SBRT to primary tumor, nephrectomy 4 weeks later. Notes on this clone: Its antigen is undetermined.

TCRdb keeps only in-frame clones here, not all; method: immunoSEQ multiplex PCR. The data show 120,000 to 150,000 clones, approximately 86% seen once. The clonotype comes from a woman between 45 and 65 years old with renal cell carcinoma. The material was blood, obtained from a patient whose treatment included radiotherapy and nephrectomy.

CDR3 nucleotide sequence: TGTGCCAGCAGTCAACAGGGGGCTGTGGCTAATGAAAAACTGTTTTTT. Translating it yields CASSQQGAVANEKLFF. This chain connects TRBV7-2 to TRBJ1-4; 9 nucleotides match TRBD1. V lost 6 bases, J lost 3 bases, and 8 bases stayed unmatched. The CDR3 spans 16 residues. Germline V gene data show CDR1 as SGHTA and CDR2 as FQGNSA.